Detailed here is one TCR beta chain. CDR3 length: 14 amino acids. V shed 5 bases and J shed 4 bases, with 12 bases lying between them. Germline-derived CDR1 and CDR2 are SEHNR and FQNEAQ (reference sequence). Assay: immunoSEQ multiplex PCR; the TCRdb copy retains only in-frame clones and omits some. The data show 150,000 to 200,000 clones, approximately 90% seen once. The data originate from a study of blood T cell repertoires in COVID-19. Study summary: COVID-19 samples, acute and convalescent, were from the United States, Italy and Spain. Sample material is recorded as cDNA or gDNA derived from T cells, B-cell-depleted T cells, or PBMCs.

This receptor was identified in a human donor in a cohort sampled during active COVID-19. The sequencing sample was made of peripheral blood. V gene TRBV7-9 combines with J gene TRBJ1-3; D is unclear. CDR3 region: CASSPPGRGNTIYF. The CDR3 coding sequence is TGTGCCAGCAGCCCCCCTGGGAGAGGAAACACCATATATTTT.